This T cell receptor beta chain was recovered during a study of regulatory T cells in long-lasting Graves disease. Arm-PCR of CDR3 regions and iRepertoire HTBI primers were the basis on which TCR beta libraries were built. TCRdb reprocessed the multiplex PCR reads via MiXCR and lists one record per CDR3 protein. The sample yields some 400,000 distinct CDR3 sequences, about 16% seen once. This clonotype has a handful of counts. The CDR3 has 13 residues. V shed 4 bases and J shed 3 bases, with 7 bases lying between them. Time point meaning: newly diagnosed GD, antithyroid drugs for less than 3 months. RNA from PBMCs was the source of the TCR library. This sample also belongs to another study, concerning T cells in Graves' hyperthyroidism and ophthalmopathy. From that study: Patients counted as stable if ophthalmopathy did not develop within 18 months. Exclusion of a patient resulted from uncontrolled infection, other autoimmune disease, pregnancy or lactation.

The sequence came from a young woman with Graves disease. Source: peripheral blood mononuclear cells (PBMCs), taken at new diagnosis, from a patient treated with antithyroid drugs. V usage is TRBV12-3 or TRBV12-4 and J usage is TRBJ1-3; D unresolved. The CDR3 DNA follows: TGTGCCAGCAGTTGGGTTGTTGGAAACACCATATATTTT. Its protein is CASSWVVGNTIYF.